This passage covers 5 T cell receptor beta chains from one sample sequenced in a study of blood T cell repertoires in COVID-19. TCRdb's table, derived via immunoSEQ multiplex PCR, lists solely in-frame clones and lacks some. Of some 100,000 clones in the sample, about 89% were seen once. The specimen sequenced was peripheral blood. These receptors originate from a man aged 50 to 60 with acute or convalescent COVID-19.

This clone was detected only once. The gene calls are TRBV7-2 and TRBJ1-5, with D possibly being TRBD1 (5 bases). This CDR3 comprises 14 residues. Trimming stripped 6 bases from V and 2 bases from J, with 11 bases between. Per germline, CDR1 SGHTA and CDR2 FQGNSA. The CDR3: CASSPRGGNQPQHF. Here the CDR3 DNA reads TGTGCCAGCAGTCCGCGGGGGGGCAATCAGCCCCAGCATTTT.

The gene calls are TRBV7-8 and TRBJ1-2; 9 bases are a match to TRBD1. The CDR3 extends over 13 amino acids. Trimming cost V 5 bases and J 6 bases; bases outside gene matches: 4. From germline, CDR1 is SGHVS and CDR2 FQNEAQ. This chain's CDR3 is CASSTGTGNGYTF. DNA for the CDR3: TGTGCCAGCAGCACCGGGACAGGGAATGGCTACACCTTC.

V and J are TRBV5-1 and TRBJ2-3; 7 bases map to TRBD1. The CDR3 extends over 15 amino acids. Trimming cost V 7 bases and J 4 bases; bases outside gene matches: 12. The germline CDR1 and CDR2 sequences are SGHRS and YFSETQ. Here the CDR3 reads CASLPDRAVPDTQYF. The CDR3 region has the DNA TGCGCCAGCCTTCCCGACAGGGCCGTCCCAGATACGCAGTATTTT.

V gene TRBV19 combines with J gene TRBJ2-2; perhaps TRBD1 as D (6 bases). The germline CDR1 and CDR2 sequences are LNHDA and SQIVND (reference sequence). Trimming took 5 bases from V and 8 from J, leaving 18 bases between them. The CDR3 totals 15 residues. CDR3 sequence reads: CASSPLGGELGELFF. The CDR3 coding sequence is TGTGCCAGTAGTCCTCTAGGGGGTGAATTAGGGGAGCTGTTTTTT.

The rearrangement links TRBV27 to TRBJ2-7; perhaps TRBD1 as D (6 bases). V was trimmed by 3 bases and J by 6 bases, leaving 15 bases between them. In germline, CDR1 is MNHEY, CDR2 SMNVEV (reference sequence). There are 14 residues in the CDR3. CDR3 sequence reads: CASSLGASRSEQYF. The CDR3 coding sequence is TGTGCCAGCAGTTTGGGGGCCAGCAGGAGCGAGCAGTACTTC.